The present T cell receptor (beta chain) was sequenced within a study of cytomegalovirus exposure and HLA in healthy donors. This clone has just a few counts. Its cognate antigen is unknown. Study-level points and caveats: Some public TCRs appeared in many individuals, while most sequences were rare. Associated with cytomegalovirus, according to the listing, were about 160 TCR beta chains. Presence/absence analyses assumed roughly uniform sequencing depth across donors.

PCR employed 60 Vbeta and 13 Jbeta primers. Repertoires were generated with immunoSEQ multiplex PCR, while TCRdb's copy carries only in-frame clones and drops some. The repertoire has 95,000 to 150,000 clones, roughly three fifths of them found once; the top ten carry 6.5% to 9.5%. The TCR sequence derives from a woman aged 40 to 49 in good health and CMV-seropositive. What was sequenced was PBMCs.

In DNA form, the CDR3 reads TGTGCCATCAGACAAGATGTTACAGGGTCTGAAGCTTTCTTT. Its protein is CAIRQDVTGSEAFF. The chain recombines TRBV10-3 with TRBJ1-1; TRBD1 might be the D (6 bases). Germline loops: CDR1 ENHRY, CDR2 SYGVKD. The CDR3 sequence is 14 residues long. The ends were cut back, 6 bases at V and 6 bases at J, with 17 bases in the middle.